The rows below give T cell receptor beta chains drawn from one sample of a study of molecular identifiers for immune sequencing clone quantification. MiXCR was run by TCRdb on the PCR reads, yielding one entry per CDR3 protein. The table lists 400,000 to 600,000 distinct CDR3 sequences, less than 30% of them singletons. The sequencing input was naive CD8+ T cells from blood, with Jurkat cell RNA spiked in. All receptors come from a human donor in good health. Some libraries in this study had Jurkat cell RNA spiked in. CDR3s include the opening cysteine and the closing phenylalanine or tryptophan. Each record gives: CDR3 DNA, CDR3 protein, CDR3 length, V gene, clone size, J gene, D gene. D genes are given only for firm matches. Where a row states a size, it is once, few, many or the class of an expanded clone; other rows omit it.

DNA: TGTGCCAGTAGTTTGGGGGCGCGGATCACTGAAGCTTTCTTT
CDR3: CASSLGARITEAFF
length: 14
V: TRBV19
size: -
J: TRBJ1-1
D: -

DNA: TGTGCCTGGAGGGGGGCAGGGACCTACGAGCAGTACTTC
CDR3: CAWRGAGTYEQYF
length: 13
V: TRBV30
size: few
J: TRBJ2-7
D: -

DNA: TGTGCCAGCAGTTTACCCCCCCGCACCGGGGAGCTGTTTTTT
CDR3: CASSLPPRTGELFF
length: 14
V: TRBV12-3/TRBV12-4
size: -
J: TRBJ2-2
D: -

DNA: TGTGCCAGCAGTTCAATTGGACAGGAGGGCGAGCAGTACTTC
CDR3: CASSSIGQEGEQYF
length: 14
V: TRBV27
size: few
J: TRBJ2-7
D: -

DNA: TGTGCCAGCAGCCTGACAGGGTGCCTCCTCTACGAGCAGTACTTC
CDR3: CASSLTGCLLYEQYF
length: 15
V: TRBV28
size: -
J: TRBJ2-7
D: TRBD1

DNA: TGTGCCAGCAGCTCAGGGAAGATAGGAGGAGAGACCCAGTACTTC
CDR3: CASSSGKIGGETQYF
length: 15
V: TRBV7-6
size: -
J: TRBJ2-5
D: -

DNA: TGTGCCAGCAGCCTAGGGCCCCCGGGACAGCAAGAGACCCAGTACTTC
CDR3: CASSLGPPGQQETQYF
length: 16
V: TRBV6-2/TRBV6-3
size: -
J: TRBJ2-5
D: TRBD1

DNA: TGTGCCAGTAGTATGTCAGGAAATGAGCAGTTCTTC
CDR3: CASSMSGNEQFF
length: 12
V: TRBV19
size: few
J: TRBJ2-1
D: -

DNA: TGTGCCTGGAGTGTAGGGGAAACTGAAGCTTTCTTT
CDR3: CAWSVGETEAFF
length: 12
V: TRBV30
size: many
J: TRBJ1-1
D: -

DNA: TGTGCCATCGGACACCCCGGTGCGTATAGCAATCAGCCCCAGCATTTT
CDR3: CAIGHPGAYSNQPQHF
length: 16
V: TRBV19
size: few
J: TRBJ1-5
D: -

DNA: TGTGCCAGCAGTTTAGAGAAGGGGCAGGGCACCGGGGAGCTGTTTTTT
CDR3: CASSLEKGQGTGELFF
length: 16
V: TRBV12-3/TRBV12-4
size: many
J: TRBJ2-2
D: -

DNA: TGTGCCAGCAGTTCCCACAACAGGGTTTGGGTCGAGCAAATGAACACTGAAGCTTTCTTT
CDR3: CASSSHNRVWVEQMNTEAFF
length: 20
V: TRBV28
size: many
J: TRBJ1-1
D: -

DNA: TGTGCCAGCAGCCAAGCGTCCCAAGAGGCCCAGTACTTC
CDR3: CASSQASQEAQYF
length: 13
V: TRBV14
size: -
J: TRBJ2-5
D: -

DNA: TGTGCCAGCAGTTACCAAAGGGGATTTAGCAATCAGCCCCAGCATTTT
CDR3: CASSYQRGFSNQPQHF
length: 16
V: TRBV6-6
size: many
J: TRBJ1-5
D: -

DNA: TGTGCCAGCAGCTTAGCTTGGGGGATGAACACTGAAGCTTTCTTT
CDR3: CASSLAWGMNTEAFF
length: 15
V: TRBV7-9
size: few
J: TRBJ1-1
D: -

DNA: TGTGCCAGCAGCCCTAGAAGCTCCTATAATTCACCCCTCCACTTT
CDR3: CASSPRSSYNSPLHF
length: 15
V: TRBV13
size: -
J: TRBJ1-6
D: -

DNA: TGTGCCAGCAGCCCAACCTTGACAGGCTACGAGCAGTACTTC
CDR3: CASSPTLTGYEQYF
length: 14
V: TRBV14
size: -
J: TRBJ2-7
D: -

DNA: TGTGCCAGCAGTTTACTGGGACAGGGTCACGAGCAGTACTTC
CDR3: CASSLLGQGHEQYF
length: 14
V: TRBV27
size: -
J: TRBJ2-7
D: TRBD1

DNA: TGTGCCAGCAGTTTGAGAGGGAGGGGCGACAATGAGCAGTTCTTC
CDR3: CASSLRGRGDNEQFF
length: 15
V: TRBV12-3/TRBV12-4
size: few
J: TRBJ2-1
D: TRBD2

DNA: TGTGCCAGCAGGGGGACTTCAGGGGCAGATACGCAGTATTTT
CDR3: CASRGTSGADTQYF
length: 14
V: TRBV2
size: many
J: TRBJ2-3
D: -

DNA: TGTGCCAGCAGGTTAGGAGCTCAGATGAACACTGAAGCTTTCTTT
CDR3: CASRLGAQMNTEAFF
length: 15
V: TRBV27
size: -
J: TRBJ1-1
D: -

DNA: TGTGCCAGCAGCCTCTATAATTCACCCCTCCACTTT
CDR3: CASSLYNSPLHF
length: 12
V: TRBV12-3/TRBV12-4
size: few
J: TRBJ1-6
D: -

DNA: TGTGCCAGCAGTGACTCCCAAACCCTCAATGAGCAGTTCTTC
CDR3: CASSDSQTLNEQFF
length: 14
V: TRBV25-1
size: few
J: TRBJ2-1
D: -

DNA: TGTGCCAGCAGTTTGTATCCTAGCGGGTCCCCCTACGAGCAGTACTTC
CDR3: CASSLYPSGSPYEQYF
length: 16
V: TRBV27
size: -
J: TRBJ2-7
D: TRBD2

DNA: TGTGCCAGTAGTATTGGGGCTAAGTCGTACGAGCAGTACTTC
CDR3: CASSIGAKSYEQYF
length: 14
V: TRBV19
size: -
J: TRBJ2-7
D: -

DNA: TGTGCCAGCAGCTGGACAGACACCGGGGAGCTGTTTTTT
CDR3: CASSWTDTGELFF
length: 13
V: TRBV7-6
size: few
J: TRBJ2-2
D: -

DNA: TGTGCCAGCAGTTTCGGGCAGCCCTCCTACGAGCAGTACTTC
CDR3: CASSFGQPSYEQYF
length: 14
V: TRBV27
size: many
J: TRBJ2-7
D: -

DNA: TGTGCCAGCAGTTTACCAGGGGGGAAGCTGGACGAGCAGTACTTC
CDR3: CASSLPGGKLDEQYF
length: 15
V: TRBV28
size: few
J: TRBJ2-7
D: -

DNA: TGTGCCAGCAGTTGGGGCAGGGTAAACGAGCAGTACTTC
CDR3: CASSWGRVNEQYF
length: 13
V: TRBV12-3/TRBV12-4
size: -
J: TRBJ2-7
D: -

DNA: TGTGCCAGCAGCCATCCCAGGACCGGGGGCACTGAAGCTTTCTTT
CDR3: CASSHPRTGGTEAFF
length: 15
V: TRBV3-1
size: few
J: TRBJ1-1
D: -